The rows below give T cell receptor beta chains drawn from one sample of a study of radiotherapy plus CTLA-4 blockade in lung cancer. Data came from immunoSEQ multiplex PCR; TCRdb stores just in-frame clones and leaves some out. The table shows roughly 120,000 clones, with 75% to 80% occurring only once. This material consisted of peripheral blood, taken from a patient treated with radiotherapy plus ipilimumab. These receptors all stem from a human donor with non-small cell lung cancer who had a partial response to radiotherapy plus ipilimumab. Each CDR3 is given with its conserved first and last residue. The D gene is left open where the match is weak. Clone size is given for some rows only: seen once, a few or many times, or a class if the clone is expanded.

V gene	CDR3 length	D gene	J gene	clone size	CDR3 DNA	CDR3 protein
TRBV7-2	14	TRBD2	TRBJ2-1	NA	TGTGCCAGCCGGACTAGCGGGATAAACAATGAGCAGTTCTTC	CASRTSGINNEQFF
TRBV27	16	TRBD1	TRBJ2-1	NA	TGTGCCAGCAGTTTAATTTGGGACAGTCTTTACAATGAGCAGTTCTTC	CASSLIWDSLYNEQFF
TRBV7-2	13	TRBD2	TRBJ2-3	NA	TGTGCCAGCAGCTGGGGGGGGTCAGATACGCAGTATTTT	CASSWGGSDTQYF
TRBV7-2	13	NA	TRBJ1-2	NA	TGTGCCAGCAGTGAGAGCGGGGTTACTGGCTACACCTTC	CASSESGVTGYTF
TRBV10-1	13	NA	TRBJ1-1	NA	TGCGCCAGCAGGGAGACACCGAACACTGAAGCTTTCTTT	CASRETPNTEAFF
TRBV27	14	NA	TRBJ2-7	NA	TGTGCCAGCAGTTTCCGCCCCCGGGGCTACGAGCAGTACTTC	CASSFRPRGYEQYF
TRBV5-1	15	NA	TRBJ2-1	NA	TGCGCCAGCAGCTTGGTGGGGAGCCGGAAAAATGAGCAGTTCTTC	CASSLVGSRKNEQFF
TRBV13	14	NA	TRBJ1-1	few	TGTGCCAGCAGCCCGGACAGATTGAACACTGAAGCTTTCTTT	CASSPDRLNTEAFF
TRBV5-6	15	NA	TRBJ1-2	NA	TGTGCCAGCAGCTTGAGGCAGGCCCTGGGCTATGGCTACACCTTC	CASSLRQALGYGYTF
TRBV7-9	14	NA	TRBJ2-7	NA	TGTGCCAGCAGGTCGGACTACAACTCCTACGAGCAGTACTTC	CASRSDYNSYEQYF
TRBV28	18	NA	TRBJ1-4	NA	TGTGCCAGCAGTCCCCTCCCGGGGGGAGATCAAACTAATGAAAAACTGTTTTTT	CASSPLPGGDQTNEKLFF
TRBV28	12	NA	TRBJ1-2	NA	TGTGCCAGCAGTTTACGCGGATATGGCTACACCTTC	CASSLRGYGYTF
TRBV5-4	15	TRBD1	TRBJ2-5	NA	TGTGCCAGCAGCCCCGGACAGGGGCCCCAAGAGACCCAGTACTTC	CASSPGQGPQETQYF
TRBV19	19	TRBD1	TRBJ1-1	NA	TGTGCCAGTACCCCACGGCCGGACAGGACCTATATTGGGAACACTGAAGCTTTCTTT	CASTPRPDRTYIGNTEAFF
TRBV6-5	15	TRBD2	TRBJ2-7	NA	TGTGCCAGCAGTCGACTAGCGGATAGCTCCTACGAGCAGTACTTC	CASSRLADSSYEQYF
TRBV14	20	NA	TRBJ1-3	few	TGTGCCAGCAGCCACTCACGGAGGGCAGGGATGGTGGATTCTGGAAACACCATATATTTT	CASSHSRRAGMVDSGNTIYF
TRBV6-6	15	TRBD1	TRBJ2-1	NA	TGTGCCAGCAGTAGAGGACAGGGGGCCTACAATGAGCAGTTCTTC	CASSRGQGAYNEQFF
TRBV29-1	14	TRBD1	TRBJ1-1	NA	TGCAGCGTTGTCTTTGGGACAGGGGGATCGGAAGCTTTCTTT	CSVVFGTGGSEAFF
TRBV6-1	11	NA	TRBJ2-7	NA	TGTGCCAGCAGGTCCCCCCTCGAGCAGTACTTC	CASRSPLEQYF
TRBV7-9	16	NA	TRBJ1-5	many	TGTGCCAGCAGCTCCGGCGGGGACGGACGCAATCAGCCCCAGCATTTT	CASSSGGDGRNQPQHF
TRBV28	16	TRBD2	TRBJ2-1	NA	TGTGCCAGCAGCGCCACTAGCGGGAGTTCCTACAATGAGCAGTTCTTC	CASSATSGSSYNEQFF
TRBV6-1	13	NA	TRBJ2-4	NA	TGTGCCAGCAGTGAAACTGCCAAAAACATTCAGTACTTC	CASSETAKNIQYF
TRBV14	13	TRBD2	TRBJ2-1	NA	TGTGCCAGCAGCCAAGTAAACCTAGCGGAAATGTTCTTC	CASSQVNLAEMFF
TRBV28	16	TRBD2	TRBJ2-5	NA	TGTGCCAGCAGTGACCAATTGGGCGGGGGCCAAGAGACCCAGTACTTC	CASSDQLGGGQETQYF
TRBV7-9	14	NA	TRBJ1-2	NA	TGTGCCAGCAGCTTGGACCAGGGCTGGTATGGCTACACCTTC	CASSLDQGWYGYTF
TRBV11-2	15	TRBD2	TRBJ2-1	NA	TGTGCCAGCAGGGGACTCTTTAGCGGGAGCAATGAGCAGTTCTTC	CASRGLFSGSNEQFF
TRBV2	13	TRBD2	TRBJ2-1	NA	TGTGCCGGAGGACTAGCGGGAGGGTTCGAGCAGTTCTTC	CAGGLAGGFEQFF
TRBV5-4	15	NA	TRBJ1-4	few	TGTGCCAGCAGGGGTACAGGGATGACTAATGAAAAACTGTTTTTT	CASRGTGMTNEKLFF
TRBV19	14	NA	TRBJ1-6	NA	TGTGCCAGTAGTATGCGGGAGGGTAATTCACCCCTCCACTTT	CASSMREGNSPLHF
TRBV7-9	15	NA	TRBJ2-1	NA	TGTGCCAGCAGCCGAGAGATAAACTCCTACAATGAGCAGTTCTTC	CASSREINSYNEQFF
TRBV9	16	NA	TRBJ1-4	NA	TGTGCCAGCAGCGTAGCGGTCAGGGGCGCGTCTGAAAAACTGTTTTTT	CASSVAVRGASEKLFF
TRBV5-5	13	NA	TRBJ1-1	NA	TGTGCCAGCAGCTTGAAAGAAACAGGAGAAGCTTTCTTT	CASSLKETGEAFF
TRBV15	15	NA	TRBJ2-3	NA	TGTGCCACCAGCACCAGGACGGGATCCCTAGATACGCAGTATTTT	CATSTRTGSLDTQYF
TRBV4-1	16	TRBD2	TRBJ2-1	NA	TGCGCCAGCGGCCAATCTAGCGGGACATATAAGAATGAGCAGTTCTTC	CASGQSSGTYKNEQFF
TRBV28	16	TRBD2	TRBJ2-2	NA	TGTGCCAGCAGTTCCAGACTAGCGGGAGATTTCGGGGAGCTGTTTTTT	CASSSRLAGDFGELFF
TRBV7-2	17	NA	TRBJ1-2	once	TGTGCCAGCAGCTTCCGATACACTACCACAGGGAAAGGCGGCTACACCTTC	CASSFRYTTTGKGGYTF
TRBV27	16	NA	TRBJ2-1	NA	TGTGCCAGCAGCTCCACCTCAGGCCAGCCGGGGAATGAGCAGTTCTTC	CASSSTSGQPGNEQFF
TRBV19	16	TRBD1	TRBJ2-3	NA	TGTGCCAGTAGTCCCCGGACAGGGTTAGGCACAGATACGCAGTATTTT	CASSPRTGLGTDTQYF
TRBV5-6	14	TRBD1	TRBJ2-7	NA	TGTGCCAGCAGCTCTCCGGGACAGGGACACGAGCAGTACTTC	CASSSPGQGHEQYF
TRBV7-9	14	TRBD1	TRBJ1-2	once	TGTGCCAGCAGCCCGACAGGGGCCCCGCAGGACCTCCTCTTC	CASSPTGAPQDLLF
TRBV4-3	17	TRBD2	TRBJ2-1	NA	TGCGCCAGCAGCCAAGATACGGCTAGCGGCCTTCAGGGTGAGCAGTTCTTC	CASSQDTASGLQGEQFF
TRBV27	16	NA	TRBJ1-2	NA	TGTGCCAGCAGTTTATCGATTCAGGGAATGGGCTATGGCTACACCTTC	CASSLSIQGMGYGYTF
TRBV28	15	NA	TRBJ2-1	NA	TGTGCCAGCAGCCAAAAGCGGGCGCGGGGTGGGTCGCAGTTCTTC	CASSQKRARGGSQFF
TRBV11-3	20	TRBD2	TRBJ2-2	NA	TGTGCCAGCAGCTCTGGACTAGCGCTAAGCCTTTACAATAACACCGGGGAGCTGTTTTTT	CASSSGLALSLYNNTGELFF
TRBV5-4	16	TRBD1	TRBJ1-1	NA	TGTGCCAGCAGCTTCGGGACAGGGTCGGTTTTCACTGAAGCTTTCTTT	CASSFGTGSVFTEAFF
TRBV11-2	17	TRBD2	TRBJ2-1	NA	TGTGCCAGCAGCTTAGATCTCGGTAGCGGGGGTTACAATGAGCAGTTCTTC	CASSLDLGSGGYNEQFF
TRBV19	16	NA	TRBJ1-5	NA	TGTGCCAGTAGTTCCCCGACACGGGGTAGCAATCAGCCCCAGCATTTT	CASSSPTRGSNQPQHF
TRBV2	16	NA	TRBJ1-2	NA	TGTGCCAGCAGTCCTACCCACTCACAGGGAACCTATGGCTACACCTTC	CASSPTHSQGTYGYTF
TRBV6-6	15	NA	TRBJ2-5	NA	TGTGCCAGCAGTTACTCGTTTGCCCAGCAAGAGACCCAGTACTTC	CASSYSFAQQETQYF
TRBV5-4	15	TRBD2	TRBJ2-3	NA	TGTGCCAGCAGCTTGGAACTAGCGGAACCAGATACGCAGTATTTT	CASSLELAEPDTQYF
TRBV27	16	NA	TRBJ2-2	NA	TGTGCCAGCAGACTTTCAGGGATCTTGGACACCGGGGAGCTGTTTTTT	CASRLSGILDTGELFF
TRBV19	16	TRBD1	TRBJ1-2	NA	TGTGCCAGTAATTGGCGTACAGGGGGAACGGCAGGCGGCTACACCTTC	CASNWRTGGTAGGYTF
TRBV5-1	16	NA	TRBJ1-1	NA	TGCGCCAGCAGCTTGGGCGGGGGAAGAGGAGAAACTGAAGCTTTCTTT	CASSLGGGRGETEAFF
TRBV29-1	13	TRBD1	TRBJ2-5	NA	TGCAGCGTGTCCTCCGGGACAGGAGAGACCCAGTACTTC	CSVSSGTGETQYF
TRBV28	16	NA	TRBJ1-1	NA	TGTGCCAGCAGTTCTTCTGACAGTATTGTGAACACTGAAGCTTTCTTT	CASSSSDSIVNTEAFF